This T cell receptor beta chain is drawn from a study of cytomegalovirus exposure and HLA in healthy donors. Overall study results and limits: Trimming of TCR beta V- and J-genes showed a link, identified in a later analysis, to a missense DCLRE1C variant. Being productive about 90% or about 30% of the time was typical of most TCR beta V segments in an earlier analysis.

For this clone: Its antigen remains unknown.

Primers included in the PCR were 60 Vbeta and 13 Jbeta primers. The assay was immunoSEQ multiplex PCR, and TCRdb's table has in-frame clones only and misses some. This sample has 150,000 to 200,000 clones, with around 79% found just once. Material: PBMCs. This clonotype was obtained from a woman between 45 and 65 years old in good health and CMV-seronegative.

CDR3 bases: TGCGCCAGCAGCCAAGGGCTTCTTCGGGGGTTGAGGGAAAAACTGTTTTTT. Protein: CASSQGLLRGLREKLFF. The chain carries TRBV4-1 and TRBJ1-4; maybe TRBD1 (5 bases). There are 17 residues in the CDR3. The germline V and J ends were trimmed by 1 base and 8 bases, with 20 bases remaining between them. Germline CDR1 reads MGHRA; CDR2 reads YSYEKL.